A selection of T cell receptor beta chains follows, all from one sample in a study of beta chain features in type 1 diabetes. Assay used: immunoSEQ multiplex PCR; TCRdb lists only in-frame clones, some missing. The sample has 150,000 to 180,000 clones; more than 9.5% are singletons. Sequenced: central memory CD4+ T cells from blood. The receptor source for this set is a man aged 18 to 30 in good health. CDR3s include the opening cysteine and the closing phenylalanine or tryptophan. The D gene is left open where the match is weak. Clone size appears in some rows only: once, few, many, or a class for an expanded clone.

TRBJ2-2,-,-,TRBV10-3,CAISNDPELFF,TGTGCCATCAGCAACGACCCGGAGCTGTTTTTT
TRBJ1-5,-,-,TRBV25-1,CASTGSGNQPQHF,TGTGCCAGCACTGGGAGTGGCAATCAGCCCCAGCATTTT
TRBJ1-2,-,-,TRBV29-1,CSVEGGGVTGGYTF,TGCAGCGTTGAAGGTGGAGGGGTAACGGGCGGCTACACCTTC
TRBJ1-2,-,many,TRBV28,CASSLSNYGYTF,TGTGCCAGCAGTTTAAGTAACTATGGCTACACCTTC
TRBJ2-3,-,few,TRBV6-5,CASSYRTLEDTQYF,TGTGCCAGCAGTTACCGGACCCTAGAGGATACGCAGTATTTT
TRBJ1-5,-,few,TRBV30,CAWSLGGQPQHF,TGTGCCTGGAGTCTGGGCGGGCAGCCCCAGCATTTT
TRBJ2-4,-,many,TRBV29-1,CSVAVAKNIQYF,TGCAGCGTTGCAGTAGCCAAAAACATTCAGTACTTC
TRBJ2-5,TRBD1,-,TRBV4-1,CASRNRGRNQETQYF,TGCGCCAGTAGAAACAGGGGGCGGAACCAAGAGACCCAGTACTTC
TRBJ1-2,-,few,TRBV30,CAWSPGQNYGYTF,TGTGCCTGGAGCCCTGGGCAGAACTATGGCTACACCTTC
TRBJ2-3,-,few,TRBV9,CASSQQHTDTQYF,TGTGCCAGCAGCCAACAGCACACAGATACGCAGTATTTT
TRBJ2-5,-,many,TRBV29-1,CSVETSKGETQYF,TGCAGCGTTGAAACTTCCAAAGGAGAGACCCAGTACTTC
TRBJ2-5,-,few,TRBV30,CAWSAGETQYF,TGTGCCTGGAGTGCCGGAGAGACCCAGTACTTC
TRBJ2-2,TRBD2,-,TRBV9,CASSPGLAGVTGELFF,TGTGCCAGCAGCCCCGGACTAGCGGGGGTAACCGGGGAGCTGTTTTTT
TRBJ2-3,-,-,TRBV2,CASSRQNTDTQYF,TGTGCCAGCAGTAGGCAGAACACAGATACGCAGTATTTT
TRBJ2-1,-,few,TRBV15,CATSPLGRNTYNEQFF,TGTGCCACCAGCCCCCTGGGGAGGAACACATACAATGAGCAGTTCTTC
TRBJ2-4,TRBD1,-,TRBV7-3,CASSWDSKNIQYF,TGTGCCAGCAGCTGGGACAGCAAAAACATTCAGTACTTC
TRBJ1-5,TRBD1,few,TRBV7-9,CASSQGVDQPQHF,TGTGCCAGCTCCCAGGGGGTGGATCAGCCCCAGCATTTT
TRBJ2-7,-,-,TRBV5-4,CATLAAGEQYF,TGTGCCACCCTAGCCGCGGGGGAGCAGTACTTC
TRBJ1-1,-,few,TRBV6-6,CASRWDIPTEAFF,TGTGCCAGCAGGTGGGACATCCCCACTGAAGCTTTCTTT
TRBJ2-4,-,few,TRBV5-6,CASSLFRSRDQAKNIQYF,TGTGCCAGCAGCCTTTTTCGGAGCAGGGACCAAGCCAAAAACATTCAGTACTTC
TRBJ2-4,-,-,TRBV6-4,CASSDSHGQPVFGAKNIQYF,TGTGCCAGCAGTGACTCTCACGGACAACCCGTTTTCGGAGCCAAAAACATTCAGTACTTC
TRBJ2-7,-,few,TRBV7-3,CASSSGARHEQYF,TGTGCCAGCAGCTCTGGGGCGAGGCACGAGCAGTACTTC
TRBJ2-1,-,few,TRBV7-2,CASSDWAWNEQFF,TGTGCCAGCAGCGACTGGGCGTGGAATGAGCAGTTCTTC
TRBJ2-2,-,-,TRBV27,CASSLEFGRTAGELFF,TGTGCCAGCAGTTTAGAATTCGGCAGAACGGCAGGGGAGCTGTTTTTT
TRBJ1-1,-,-,TRBV7-3,CASSINRAGNTEAFF,TGTGCCAGCAGCATAAACAGGGCGGGGAACACTGAAGCTTTCTTT
TRBJ1-5,-,-,TRBV30,CAWSLGVPPQHF,TGTGCCTGGTCTTTGGGGGTCCCGCCCCAGCATTTT
TRBJ1-3,-,few,TRBV2,CASGNSGNTIYF,TGTGCCAGCGGGAACTCTGGAAACACCATATATTTT
TRBJ1-5,-,-,TRBV28,CASSLSTMAVSNQPQHF,TGTGCCAGCAGTTTATCGACCATGGCTGTCAGCAATCAGCCCCAGCATTTT
TRBJ1-2,-,few,TRBV15,CATSRARGSYGYTF,TGTGCCACCAGCAGGGCCCGGGGCAGCTATGGCTACACCTTC
TRBJ1-2,TRBD1,few,TRBV18,CASSSDRGHGYTF,TGTGCCAGCTCATCCGACAGGGGGCATGGCTACACCTTC
TRBJ1-5,TRBD1,-,TRBV28,CASSLRGTGEKPQHF,TGTGCCAGCAGTTTACGAGGGACAGGGGAGAAGCCCCAGCATTTT
TRBJ1-1,-,-,TRBV9,CASSVRTGTEAFF,TGTGCCAGCAGCGTACGGACGGGCACTGAAGCTTTCTTT
TRBJ1-1,-,few,TRBV10-3,CAINPGLNTEAFF,TGTGCCATCAACCCAGGCCTTAACACTGAAGCTTTCTTT
TRBJ2-3,-,few,TRBV28,CASSLQGPDTQYF,TGTGCCAGCAGTTTACAGGGCCCAGATACGCAGTATTTT
TRBJ1-2,TRBD1,few,TRBV28,CASRWTGNNYGYTF,TGTGCCAGCAGGTGGACAGGGAATAACTATGGCTACACCTTC
TRBJ2-3,TRBD2,-,TRBV27,CASSTPSRGGTDTQYF,TGTGCCAGCAGTACCCCCTCGCGGGGGGGCACAGATACGCAGTATTTT
TRBJ1-5,TRBD1,-,TRBV29-1,CSVEFDRGSGPQHF,TGCAGCGTTGAGTTCGACAGGGGGAGTGGGCCACAGCATTTT
TRBJ2-3,-,few,TRBV11-1,CASSFRQGTDTQYF,TGTGCCAGCAGCTTCAGACAGGGCACAGATACGCAGTATTTT
TRBJ2-3,-,-,TRBV21-1,CASSKPGRGATDTQYF,TGTGCCAGCAGCAAGCCAGGACGGGGGGCGACAGATACGCAGTATTTT
TRBJ2-5,TRBD1,-,TRBV6-4,CASVLTGGTRMIETQYF,TGTGCCAGTGTGCTGACAGGGGGAACCCGCATGATAGAGACCCAGTACTTC
TRBJ1-2,-,few,TRBV7-3,CASSLAQGDGYTF,TGTGCCAGCAGCTTAGCTCAAGGTGATGGCTACACCTTC
TRBJ1-6,TRBD1,few,TRBV30,CAWSPGQGRNSPLHF,TGTGCCTGGAGCCCTGGACAGGGGCGGAATTCACCCCTCCACTTT